This T cell receptor beta chain was recovered during a study of blood T cell repertoires in COVID-19. The wider study: Some COVID-19 samples were acute and others convalescent; all came from the United States, Italy and Spain. From T cells, B-cell-depleted T cells, or PBMCs came the material, which was cDNA or gDNA.

V gave up 7 bases and J gave up 8 bases, with 11 bases separating them. The germline gives CDR1 SQVTM, CDR2 ANQGSEA. CDR3 length: 10 amino acids. Original data processing: Amplifying reference gene primers gave estimates of nucleated cell counts. The repertoire was sequenced with immunoSEQ multiplex PCR; TCRdb's copy has only in-frame clones and lacks some. The V and J calls and clone size are taken from that table; D and trimming were inferred from the DNA. The repertoire holds 100,000 to 150,000 clones, with about 74% as singletons. This receptor was obtained from a man aged 55 to 70 with acute or convalescent COVID-19. The chain couples TRBV29-1 to TRBJ1-1; tentative D call: TRBD1 (6 bases). The sequencing input was peripheral blood. The CDR3 reads CSGQDSEAFF. CDR3 DNA sequence: TGCAGCGGCCAGGACAGCGAAGCTTTCTTT.